The rows below give T cell receptor beta chains drawn from one sample of a study of neoadjuvant anti-PD-1 for oral cavity cancer. The assay was immunoSEQ multiplex PCR, and TCRdb's table has in-frame clones only and misses some. The table records more than 8,000 clones, approximately 64% of them present only once. The sequencing used PBMCs, collected after nivolumab (anti-PD-1) treatment. The receptor source for this set is a person aged 40 to 85 with oral cavity squamous cell carcinoma. Both conserved end residues are part of each CDR3. D genes are given only for firm matches. The size entry is marked missing in some rows and otherwise reads once, few, many or a size class.

NA	TRBV27	TRBD2	TRBJ2-5	TGTGCCAGCAGTTTATCGGCGAGCGGGACGGGGGAGACCCAGTACTTC	CASSLSASGTGETQYF
NA	TRBV28	NA	TRBJ1-2	TGTGCCAGCAGTTATCCATTCGGGCTCCCCTCCGATGGCTACACCTTC	CASSYPFGLPSDGYTF
NA	TRBV5-1	NA	TRBJ1-5	TGCGCCAGCAGCTTGCAGGTGAATCAGCCCCAGCATTTT	CASSLQVNQPQHF
few	TRBV16	NA	TRBJ2-1	TGTGCCAGCAGCCCTAACAATGAGCAGTTCTTC	CASSPNNEQFF
NA	TRBV11-2	TRBD1	TRBJ1-6	TGTGCCAGCAGCTTAGTAGGGGGCCGTTCACCCCTCCACTTT	CASSLVGGRSPLHF
NA	TRBV2	TRBD1	TRBJ1-4	TGTGCCAGCATTACGACAGGGATCGTTGCAACTAATGAAAAACTGTTTTTT	CASITTGIVATNEKLFF
NA	TRBV5-1	NA	TRBJ1-2	TGCGCCAGCAGCCCATTTGGTAATGAGGGCTATGGCTACACCTTC	CASSPFGNEGYGYTF
NA	TRBV29-1	TRBD2	TRBJ2-2	TGCAGCGTTGAAATTTCTAGCGGGGGGTACGGGGAGCTGTTTTTT	CSVEISSGGYGELFF
NA	TRBV5-1	NA	TRBJ2-7	TGCGCCAGCAGCTTGGATTTGACAGTTATTGAGCAGTACTTC	CASSLDLTVIEQYF
NA	TRBV7-8	NA	TRBJ1-5	TGTGCCAGCAGCTTAGACGGGACAAATAATCAGCCCCAGCATTTT	CASSLDGTNNQPQHF
NA	TRBV6-5	NA	TRBJ2-5	TGTGCCAGCAGTTACTCCGGGGGGCGCGGGACCCAGTACTTC	CASSYSGGRGTQYF
NA	TRBV6-6	NA	TRBJ1-2	TGTGCCAGCAGCCTCCCAAGAGGTCCTCCTAACTATGGCTACACCTTC	CASSLPRGPPNYGYTF